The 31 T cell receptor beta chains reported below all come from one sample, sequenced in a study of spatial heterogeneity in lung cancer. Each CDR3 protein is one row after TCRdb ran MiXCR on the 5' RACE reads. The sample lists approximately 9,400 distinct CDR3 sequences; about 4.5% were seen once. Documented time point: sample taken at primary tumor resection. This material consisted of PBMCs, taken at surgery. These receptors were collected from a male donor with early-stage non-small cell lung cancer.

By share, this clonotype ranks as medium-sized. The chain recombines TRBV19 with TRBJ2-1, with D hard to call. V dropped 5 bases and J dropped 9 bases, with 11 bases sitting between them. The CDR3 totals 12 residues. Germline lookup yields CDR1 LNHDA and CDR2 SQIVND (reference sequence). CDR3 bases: TGTGCCAGTAGTCCTTCTGGTGGTGAGCAGTTCTTC. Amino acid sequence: CASSPSGGEQFF.

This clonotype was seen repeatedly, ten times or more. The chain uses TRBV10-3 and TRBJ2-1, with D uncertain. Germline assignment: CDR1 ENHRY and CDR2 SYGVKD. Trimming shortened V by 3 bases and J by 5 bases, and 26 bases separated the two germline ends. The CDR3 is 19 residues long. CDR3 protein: CAISEILWKTPSPNNEQFF. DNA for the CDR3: TGTGCCATCAGTGAAATTTTATGGAAGACTCCTTCGCCCAACAATGAGCAGTTCTTC.

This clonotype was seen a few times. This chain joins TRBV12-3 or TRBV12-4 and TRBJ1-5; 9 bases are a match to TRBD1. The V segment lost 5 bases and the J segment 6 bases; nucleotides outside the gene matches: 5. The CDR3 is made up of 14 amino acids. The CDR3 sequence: CASSQTGGSQPQHF. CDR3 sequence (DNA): TGTGCCAGCAGTCAGACAGGGGGAAGTCAGCCCCAGCATTTT.

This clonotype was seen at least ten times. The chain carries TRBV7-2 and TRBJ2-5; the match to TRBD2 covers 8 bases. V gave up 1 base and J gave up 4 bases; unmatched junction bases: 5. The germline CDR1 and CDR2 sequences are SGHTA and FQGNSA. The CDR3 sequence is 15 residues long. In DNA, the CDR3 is TGTGCCAGCAGCTTAGTCGGACTAGCTTCAGAGACCCAGTACTTC. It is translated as CASSLVGLASETQYF.

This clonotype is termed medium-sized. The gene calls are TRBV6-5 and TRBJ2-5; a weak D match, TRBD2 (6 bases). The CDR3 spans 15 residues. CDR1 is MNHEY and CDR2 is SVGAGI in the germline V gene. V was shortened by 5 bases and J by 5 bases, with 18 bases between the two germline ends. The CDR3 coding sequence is TGTGCCAGCAGTCTCCGTTCGGCGGGGCGGGAGACCCAGTACTTC. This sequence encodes CASSLRSAGRETQYF.

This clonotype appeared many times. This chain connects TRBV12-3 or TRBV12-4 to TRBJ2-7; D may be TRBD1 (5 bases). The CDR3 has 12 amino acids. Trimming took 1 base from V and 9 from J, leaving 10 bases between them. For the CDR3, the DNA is TGTGCCAGCAGTTTAGGGGGCACCCCGCAGTACTTC. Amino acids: CASSLGGTPQYF.

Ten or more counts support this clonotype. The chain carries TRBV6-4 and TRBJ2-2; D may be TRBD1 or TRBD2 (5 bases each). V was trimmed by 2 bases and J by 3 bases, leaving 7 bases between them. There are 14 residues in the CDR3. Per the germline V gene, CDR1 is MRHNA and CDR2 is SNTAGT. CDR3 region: CASSDVGDTGELFF. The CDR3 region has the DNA TGTGCCAGCAGTGACGTGGGGGACACCGGGGAGCTGTTTTTT.

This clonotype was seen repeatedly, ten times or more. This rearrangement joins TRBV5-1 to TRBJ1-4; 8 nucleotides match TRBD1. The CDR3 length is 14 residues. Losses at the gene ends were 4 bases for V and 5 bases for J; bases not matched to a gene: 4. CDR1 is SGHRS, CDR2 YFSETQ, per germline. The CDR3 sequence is CASSLGQANEKLFF. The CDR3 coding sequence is TGCGCCAGCAGCCTGGGACAGGCAAATGAAAAACTGTTTTTT.

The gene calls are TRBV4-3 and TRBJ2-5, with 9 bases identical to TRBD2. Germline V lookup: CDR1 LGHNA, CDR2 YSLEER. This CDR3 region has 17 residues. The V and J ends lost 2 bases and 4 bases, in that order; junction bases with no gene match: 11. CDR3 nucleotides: TGCGCCAGCAGCCAATCACCTCAGCGGGGGGCCCCAGAGACCCAGTACTTC. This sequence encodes CASSQSPQRGAPETQYF.

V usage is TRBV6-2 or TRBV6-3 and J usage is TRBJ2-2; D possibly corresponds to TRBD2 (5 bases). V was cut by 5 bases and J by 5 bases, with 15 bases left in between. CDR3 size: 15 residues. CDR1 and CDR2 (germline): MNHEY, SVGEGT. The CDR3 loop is CASSIRDILTGELFF. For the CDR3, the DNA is TGTGCCAGCAGTATCCGGGATATCCTGACCGGGGAGCTGTTTTTT.

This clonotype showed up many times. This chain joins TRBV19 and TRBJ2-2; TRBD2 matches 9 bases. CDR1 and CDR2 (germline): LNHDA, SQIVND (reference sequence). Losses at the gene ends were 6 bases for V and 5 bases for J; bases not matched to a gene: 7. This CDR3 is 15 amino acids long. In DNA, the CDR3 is TGTGCCAGTAGCACCACTAGCGGGCTTACCGGGGAGCTGTTTTTT. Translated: CASSTTSGLTGELFF.

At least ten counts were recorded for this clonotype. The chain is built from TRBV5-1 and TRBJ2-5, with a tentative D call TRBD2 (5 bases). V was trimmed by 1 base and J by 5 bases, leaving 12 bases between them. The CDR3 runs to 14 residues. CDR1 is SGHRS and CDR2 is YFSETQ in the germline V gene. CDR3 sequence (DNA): TGCGCCAGCAGCTTGACACCGGGGTTTGAGACCCAGTACTTC. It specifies CASSLTPGFETQYF.

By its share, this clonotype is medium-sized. The CDR3 DNA reads as TGTGCCAGCAGTTACTCGAGCTCTGGGGCCAACGTCCTGACTTTC. This gives the protein CASSYSSSGANVLTF. V usage is TRBV6-2 or TRBV6-3 and J usage is TRBJ2-6; D remains ambiguous. CDR1 is MNHEY and CDR2 is SVGEGT in the germline V gene. The CDR3 runs to 15 residues. V shed 0 bases and J shed 0 bases, with 3 bases lying between them.

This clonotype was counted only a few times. CDR3: CASSVDSPGRVNTGELFF. The DNA of the CDR3 is TGTGCCAGCAGCGTAGATAGCCCCGGGCGGGTGAACACCGGGGAGCTGTTTTTT. The V and J genes are TRBV9 and TRBJ2-2; tentatively, D is TRBD2 (5 bases). Looked up from germline, CDR1 is SGDLS and CDR2 is YYNGEE. Deletions cut 0 bases from V and 1 base from J, with 16 bases between. CDR3 size: 18 residues. The full variable domain, with the rest looked up from reference TRBV9 and TRBJ2-2, is DSGVTQTPKHLITATGQRVTLRCSPRSGDLSVYWYQQSLDQGLQFLIQYYNGEERAKGNILERFSAQQFPDLHSELNLSSLELGDSALYFCASSVDSPGRVNTGELFFGEGSRLTVL.

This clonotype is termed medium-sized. CDR3 nucleotides: TGCGCCAGCAGCTCCAATCTTCAGGGCCGCTATGGCTACACCTTC. Its protein product is CASSSNLQGRYGYTF. V and J are TRBV5-1 and TRBJ1-2; D may be TRBD1 (5 bases). The CDR3 has 15 amino acids. V lost 3 bases, J lost 4 bases, and 16 bases lay in between. The V gene's germline CDR1 is SGHRS and CDR2 YFSETQ.

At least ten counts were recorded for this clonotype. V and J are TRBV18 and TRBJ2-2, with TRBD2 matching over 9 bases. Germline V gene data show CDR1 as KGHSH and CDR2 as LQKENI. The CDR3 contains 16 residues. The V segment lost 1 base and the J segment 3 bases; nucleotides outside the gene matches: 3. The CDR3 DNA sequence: TGTGCCAGCTCACCACGGGCTAGCGGGGACACCGGGGAGCTGTTTTTT. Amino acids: CASSPRASGDTGELFF. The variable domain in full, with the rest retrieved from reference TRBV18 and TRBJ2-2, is NAGVMQNPRHLVRRRGQEARLRCSPMKGHSHVYWYRQLPEEGLKFMVYLQKENIIDESGMPKERFSAEFPKEGPSILRIQQVVRGDSAAYFCASSPRASGDTGELFFGEGSRLTVL.

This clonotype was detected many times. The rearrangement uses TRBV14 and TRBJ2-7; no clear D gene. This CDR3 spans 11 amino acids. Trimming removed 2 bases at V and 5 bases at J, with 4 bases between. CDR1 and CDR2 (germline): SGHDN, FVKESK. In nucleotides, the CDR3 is TGTGCCAGCAGCCAACGCCACGAGCAGTACTTC. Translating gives CASSQRHEQYF.

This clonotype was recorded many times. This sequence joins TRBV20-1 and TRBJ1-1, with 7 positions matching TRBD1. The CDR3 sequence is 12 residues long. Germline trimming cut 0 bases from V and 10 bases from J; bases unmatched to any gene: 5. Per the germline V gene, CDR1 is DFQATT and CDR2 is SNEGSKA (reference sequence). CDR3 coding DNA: TGCAGTGCTAGAGAAGTCCCAGGGGGAGCTTTCTTT. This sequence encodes CSAREVPGGAFF.

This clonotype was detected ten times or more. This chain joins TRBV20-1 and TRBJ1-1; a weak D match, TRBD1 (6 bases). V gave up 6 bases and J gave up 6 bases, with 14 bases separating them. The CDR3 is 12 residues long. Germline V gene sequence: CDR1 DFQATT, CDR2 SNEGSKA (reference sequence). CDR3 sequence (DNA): TGCAGTGCCAGGGGACCAGTCGCTGAAGCTTTCTTT. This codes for CSARGPVAEAFF.

The CDR3 protein is CANRPGTGLLHEQFF. In nucleotides, the CDR3 is TGTGCCAACAGACCCGGGACAGGGCTACTCCATGAGCAGTTCTTC. V usage is TRBV2 and J usage is TRBJ2-1; 9 bases map to TRBD1. Germline lookup yields CDR1 SNHLY and CDR2 FYNNEI. The CDR3 loop spans 15 amino acids. Trimming removed 10 bases from V and 8 bases from J; junction bases left unmatched: 15.

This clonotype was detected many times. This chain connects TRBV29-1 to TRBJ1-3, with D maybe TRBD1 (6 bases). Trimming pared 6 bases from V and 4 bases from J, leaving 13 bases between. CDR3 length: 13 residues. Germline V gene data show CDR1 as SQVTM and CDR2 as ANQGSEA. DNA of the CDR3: TGCAGCGTCGGGGAAACAGGGGGAAACACCATATATTTT. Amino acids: CSVGETGGNTIYF.

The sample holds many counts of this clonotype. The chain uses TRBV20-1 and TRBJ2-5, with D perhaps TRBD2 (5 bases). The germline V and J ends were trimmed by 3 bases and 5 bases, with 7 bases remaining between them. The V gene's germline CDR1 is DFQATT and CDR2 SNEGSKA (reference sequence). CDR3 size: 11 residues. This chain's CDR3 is CSASERETQYF. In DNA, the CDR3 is TGCAGTGCTAGCGAGCGGGAGACCCAGTACTTC.

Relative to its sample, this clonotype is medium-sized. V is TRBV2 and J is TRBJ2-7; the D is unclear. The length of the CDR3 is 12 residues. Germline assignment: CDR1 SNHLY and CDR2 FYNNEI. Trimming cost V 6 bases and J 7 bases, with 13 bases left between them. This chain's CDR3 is CASRVLAWEQYF. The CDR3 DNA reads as TGTGCCAGCAGGGTACTGGCCTGGGAGCAGTACTTC. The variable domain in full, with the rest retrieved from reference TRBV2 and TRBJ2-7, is EPEVTQTPSHQVTQMGQEVILRCVPISNHLYFYWYRQILGQKVEFLVSFYNNEISEKSEIFDDQFSVERPDGSNFTLKIRSTKLEDSAMYFCASRVLAWEQYFGPGTRLTVT.

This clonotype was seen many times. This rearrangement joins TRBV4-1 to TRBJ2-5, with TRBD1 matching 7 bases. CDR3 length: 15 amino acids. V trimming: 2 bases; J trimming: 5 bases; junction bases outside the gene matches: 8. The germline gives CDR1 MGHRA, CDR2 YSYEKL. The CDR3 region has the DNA TGCGCCAGCAGCCAATATCAGGGGGTCGGGGAGACCCAGTACTTC. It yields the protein CASSQYQGVGETQYF.

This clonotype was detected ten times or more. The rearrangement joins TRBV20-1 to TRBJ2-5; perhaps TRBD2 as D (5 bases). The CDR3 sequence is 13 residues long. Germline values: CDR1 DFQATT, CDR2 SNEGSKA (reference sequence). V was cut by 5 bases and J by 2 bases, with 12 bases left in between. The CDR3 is CSAPRTAQETQYF. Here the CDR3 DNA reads TGCAGTGCTCCCCGGACTGCTCAAGAGACCCAGTACTTC.

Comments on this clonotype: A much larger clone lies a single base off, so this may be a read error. CDR3 DNA sequence: TGTGCCAGCAGCTATACTAGCTACGACACCGAGGAGCTGTTTTTT. This codes for CASSYTSYDTEELFF. This chain joins TRBV5-6 and TRBJ2-2; a possible D gene is TRBD2 (6 bases). The CDR3 sequence is 15 residues long. Germline values: CDR1 SGHDT, CDR2 YYEEEE.

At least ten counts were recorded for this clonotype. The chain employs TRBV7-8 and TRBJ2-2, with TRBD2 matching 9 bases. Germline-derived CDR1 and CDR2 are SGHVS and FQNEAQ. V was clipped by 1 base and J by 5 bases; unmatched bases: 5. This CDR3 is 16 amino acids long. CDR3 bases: TGTGCCAGCAGCTTAGTTTCTAGCGGGGTGACCGGGGAGCTGTTTTTT. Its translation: CASSLVSSGVTGELFF.

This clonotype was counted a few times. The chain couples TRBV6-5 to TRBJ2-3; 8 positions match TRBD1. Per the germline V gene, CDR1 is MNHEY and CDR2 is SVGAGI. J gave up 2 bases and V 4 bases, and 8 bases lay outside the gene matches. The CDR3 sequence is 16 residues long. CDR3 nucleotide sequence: TGTGCCAGCAGTTCCCCGTTGACAGGGGTCACAGATACGCAGTATTTT. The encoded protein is CASSSPLTGVTDTQYF.

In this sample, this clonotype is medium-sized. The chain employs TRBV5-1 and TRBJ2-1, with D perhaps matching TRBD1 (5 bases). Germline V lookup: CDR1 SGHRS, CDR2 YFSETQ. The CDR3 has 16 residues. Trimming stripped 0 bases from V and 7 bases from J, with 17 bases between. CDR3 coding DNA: TGCGCCAGCAGCTTGGTTTGGACAAAGCGCGCAAATGAGCAGTTCTTC. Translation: CASSLVWTKRANEQFF.

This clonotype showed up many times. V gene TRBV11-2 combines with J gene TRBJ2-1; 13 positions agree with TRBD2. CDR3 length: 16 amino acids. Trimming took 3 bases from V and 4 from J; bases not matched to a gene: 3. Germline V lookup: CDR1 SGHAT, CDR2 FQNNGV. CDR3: CASSLGLAGKYNEQFF. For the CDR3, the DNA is TGTGCCAGCAGCTTGGGACTAGCGGGGAAATACAATGAGCAGTTCTTC.

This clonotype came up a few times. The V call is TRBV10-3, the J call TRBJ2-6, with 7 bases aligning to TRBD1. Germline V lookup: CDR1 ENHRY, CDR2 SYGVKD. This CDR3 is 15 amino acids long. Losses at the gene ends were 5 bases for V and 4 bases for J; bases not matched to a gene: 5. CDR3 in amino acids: CAISLTGTGANVLTF. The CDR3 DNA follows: TGTGCCATCAGTCTGACAGGGACGGGGGCCAACGTCCTGACTTTC.